This record looks at one T cell receptor (beta chain) sequence and its context. Its antigen is not known. This entry belongs to a study of cytomegalovirus exposure and HLA in healthy donors. Study-wide results and limits: The authors later linked a missense DCLRE1C variant to TCR beta V- and J-gene trimming. Rates of TCR association differed by HLA locus in a later analysis, with DRB1 highest and HLA-C lowest. Immune exposure information comprised only CMV serostatus.

It was healthy bone marrow donors who served as donors. PCR involved 60 Vbeta and 13 Jbeta primers. The assay was immunoSEQ multiplex PCR, and TCRdb's table has in-frame clones only and misses some. The table records about 160,000 clones, roughly 79% of them present only once. The CDR3 has 14 amino acids. CDR1 is MNHEY, CDR2 SVGAGI, per germline. V lost 6 bases to trimming and J lost 3 bases; unmatched junction nucleotides: 6. J is TRBJ2-3 and V is TRBV6-5; 7 nucleotides align to TRBD2. Sequenced input: PBMCs. This receptor was identified in a woman aged 40 to 55 in good health and CMV-seronegative. The CDR3 DNA reads TGTGCCAGCAGACCCCGGACTAGGACAGATACGCAGTATTTT. This sequence encodes CASRPRTRTDTQYF.